This T cell receptor beta chain was obtained from a study of T-cell memory formation after mild COVID-19 (TCRdb year 2021). For context, the study as a whole: Most TCR sequence clusters were specific to one of the two donors. The cohort was made up of two young adult volunteers, one female and one male, who were previously healthy. Longitudinal TCRalpha and TCRbeta repertoire sequencing tracked T-cell clones expanding and contracting after mild COVID-19 in two donors.

What the work shows at the level of the full study, not this receptor alone: The detection of some responding clones in pre-infection memory suggests that pre-existing cross-reactive memory T cells joined the SARS-CoV-2 response. SARS-CoV-2 specificity was not confirmed for the second-wave clones peaking on day 37. Only two mild cases were covered by the study, and larger cohorts that include severe cases with pre-infection samples were considered necessary. Clones that contracted from day 15 to 85 showed balanced CD4/CD8 phenotypes, whereas a second wave of clones that expanded from day 15 to 37 leaned towards CD4+. Contracting CD4+ clones were found mainly in CM and EM memory subsets, while CD8+ clones were enriched in EMRA.

PBMCs were isolated by Ficoll-Paque density gradient centrifugation. The CDR3 spans 18 residues, from the cysteine through the phenylalanine. The sequence is cut down to CDR3 DNA, 54 bases in frame from base 1. The germline V gene encodes CDR1 SGHAT and CDR2 FQNNGV. The V end gives up 3 bases and the J end 1 base, leaving 9 bases in the junction not matched to a gene. The sequencing machine was an Illumina NovaSeq 6000. TCRalpha and TCRbeta cDNA libraries were built by 5'RACE with constant-segment primers, adding sample barcodes and unique molecular identifiers. RNA was extracted from every sample with Trizol reagent. Library amplification was performed in two PCR steps, and a second sample barcode and Illumina TruSeq adapters were introduced in the second step. Libraries were sequenced on an Illumina NovaSeq with 2 x 150 bp paired-end reads. In the authors' own workflow: With migec v1.2.7, reads were demultiplexed and then collapsed into UMI-guided consensus sequences. Using mixcr v2.1.11, UMI consensuses were aligned to TRA and TRB V and J templates and then assembled into clonotypes. Clonotypes were classified as expanded or contracted when called significant by both edgeR and NoisET, with noise models trained on biological replicates. For edgeR calls, the thresholds were a false discovery rate-adjusted p below 0.01 and a log2 fold-change of 1. PCA with hierarchical clustering of max-normalized trajectories of the 1000 most abundant clonotypes was used as exploratory dynamics analysis. Each responding clone was given a CD4 or CD8 phenotype based on the CD4+ and CD8+ repertoires, which had been sequenced separately. Using fastp at Q25 and MiXCR, TCRdb reprocessed the public reads and kept productive beta chains. Under each unique CDR3 protein, matching rows form one entry showing the most common genes and DNA. Clone size and V and J calls follow TCRdb, not the original study. Within this sample are 260,000 or so distinct CDR3 sequences, with 16% of them counted one time only. 22% of the sample is held by the ten biggest clonotypes.

As to this clonotype: The clone's antigen remains unknown. Within one base of it there is no much larger clone, and no base qualities were kept.

The sequenced sample was PBMCs or a T cell subset sorted from them (not recorded which). Here the chain combines TRBV11-2 and TRBJ1-1; a stretch of 12 junction bases matches TRBD1. The clonotype was recovered from a young man who had mild COVID-19 (a few samples of this study predate the infection). The sample titles of this study are shuffled in the database, so cell type and time point are left out; the donor was told from shared clones. The bases are TGTGCCAGCAGCTTCGCGGGACAGGGGGCTCTAACGAACACTGAAGCTTTCTTT. This yields the protein CASSFAGQGALTNTEAFF.